This is a list of T cell receptor beta chains from one sample in a study of CD8 T cells in Susac syndrome. TCRdb reprocessed the immunoSEQ multiplex PCR reads with MiXCR, giving one entry per CDR3 protein. This table holds 100,000 to 150,000 distinct CDR3 sequences, 96% found once. Sequenced sample: CD4+ T cells from PBMCs. All receptors derive from a human donor with Susac syndrome. The CDR3 runs from the conserved cysteine through the conserved F or W. Fields, in order: clone size, J gene, V gene, CDR3 length, D gene, CDR3 DNA, CDR3 protein. A D gene is named only where the DNA matches it firmly. Part of the rows lack a size; the others show once, few, many or a class for expanded clones.

>.|TRBJ2-7|TRBV6-6|13|.
TGTGCCAGCACCCGGGGGCCACCCCCCGGGCAGTACTTC
CASTRGPPPGQYF
>.|TRBJ2-2|TRBV20-1|11|.
TGCAGTGCTAGAGAGGGAAGGGAGCTGTTTTTT
CSAREGRELFF
>once|TRBJ1-2|TRBV15|14|.
TGTGCCACCAGCAGAGATACCGGGTCCTATGGCTACACCTTC
CATSRDTGSYGYTF
>once|TRBJ2-1|TRBV30|12|TRBD1
TGTGCCTGGAGTAAACAGGGGAATGAGCAGTTCTTC
CAWSKQGNEQFF
>.|TRBJ2-7|TRBV28|13|.
TGTGCCAGCAGTATTGCCGGGGCCTACGAGCAGTACTTC
CASSIAGAYEQYF
>.|TRBJ1-5|TRBV15|17|.
TGTGCCACCAGCAGAGGCGGATGGGACATAGGCGACCAGCCCCAGCATTTT
CATSRGGWDIGDQPQHF
>.|TRBJ2-1|TRBV29-1|13|TRBD1
TGCAGCGTCGAAAATTCAGGGGGCAATGAGCAGTTCTTC
CSVENSGGNEQFF
>once|TRBJ2-2|TRBV30|13|.
TGTGCCTGGAGCGGCGGGTTCACCGGGGAGCTGTTTTTT
CAWSGGFTGELFF
>few|TRBJ2-3|TRBV9|14|.
TGTGCCAGCAGCCGGGACACTAGCACAGATACGCAGTATTTT
CASSRDTSTDTQYF
>once|TRBJ2-3|TRBV4-1|16|TRBD2
TGCGCCAGCAGCCAAGTAACTAGCGGGAGGGGAGATACGCAGTATTTT
CASSQVTSGRGDTQYF
>.|TRBJ2-7|TRBV5-1|14|.
TGCGCCAGCAGCTTGGCGGGACCCCCCTACGAGCAGTACTTC
CASSLAGPPYEQYF
>.|TRBJ2-5|TRBV6-6|14|.
TGTGCCAGCACCTGGGCCCACGGAGCAGAGACCCAGTACTTC
CASTWAHGAETQYF
>.|TRBJ1-1|TRBV12-3/TRBV12-4|14|TRBD1
TGTGCCAGCAGCAGCCGGGACAGGGGAGGGAGCGCTTTCTTT
CASSSRDRGGSAFF
>.|TRBJ2-4|TRBV20-1|13|.
TGCAGTGCTAGAGATCCGGCGCAAAACATTCAGTACTTC
CSARDPAQNIQYF
>.|TRBJ2-7|TRBV6-5|12|.
TGTGCCATCGGAAGGGGGGCGGGCGAGCAGTACTTC
CAIGRGAGEQYF
>.|TRBJ2-7|TRBV3-1|12|.
TGTGCCAGCGGCTTCCCTAGGGACGAGCAGTACTTC
CASGFPRDEQYF
>once|TRBJ2-6|TRBV5-1|14|.
TGCGCCAGCAGCCTAACCACTGGGGCCAACGTCCTGACTTTC
CASSLTTGANVLTF
>.|TRBJ1-2|TRBV7-2|12|.
TGTGCCAGCAGCTTAGGACCAAATGGCTACACCTTC
CASSLGPNGYTF
>.|TRBJ2-1|TRBV15|18|TRBD2
TGTGCCACCAGCAGATCCAGGGGTAGCGGGGCATCCTACAATGAGCAGTTCTTC
CATSRSRGSGASYNEQFF
>.|TRBJ2-1|TRBV29-1|16|TRBD2
TGCAGCGTTGAGCGTCTAGCGGGAGGTTCCTACAATGAGCAGTTCTTC
CSVERLAGGSYNEQFF
>.|TRBJ2-2|TRBV20-1|14|TRBD1
TGCAGTGCTCGGGACAGCGTCTACACCGGGGAGCTGTTTTTT
CSARDSVYTGELFF
>.|TRBJ2-5|TRBV7-3|15|.
TGTGCCAGCAGCCTATCGGGACGGTCAGAAGAGACCCAGTACTTC
CASSLSGRSEETQYF
>.|TRBJ2-3|TRBV19|14|.
TGTGCCAGTAGTCCCCGGGACGTGGCTAGGGCGCAGTATTTT
CASSPRDVARAQYF
>.|TRBJ1-2|TRBV29-1|12|.
TGCAGCGTTGCCAGGACTGAATATGGCTACACCTTC
CSVARTEYGYTF
>.|TRBJ2-1|TRBV5-1|16|.
TGCGCCAGCAGTTCCGACGGGCTCCCGGTAGGCAATGAGCAGTTCTTC
CASSSDGLPVGNEQFF
>.|TRBJ1-2|TRBV7-2|12|.
TGTGCCAGCAGCTTAGACAACTATGGCTACACCTTC
CASSLDNYGYTF
>.|TRBJ2-7|TRBV20-1|16|.
TGCAGTGCTAGAGGGGTTCCGGGACAAAGCTCCTACGAGCAGTACTTC
CSARGVPGQSSYEQYF
>.|TRBJ2-3|TRBV5-1|14|.
TGCGCCAGCAGAGGGGGACCCGCCCCGGATACGCAGTATTTT
CASRGGPAPDTQYF
>.|TRBJ2-7|TRBV20-1|15|TRBD2
TGCAGTGCTATGGGACTAGCGGGAGTTCTGGACGAGCAGTACTTC
CSAMGLAGVLDEQYF
>.|TRBJ1-2|TRBV7-2|12|.
TGTGCCAGCAGGCGGGGTGCGGATGGCTACACCTTC
CASRRGADGYTF
>.|TRBJ1-4|TRBV20-1|15|TRBD1
TGCAGTGCGCCCATCTACAGGGGGCGAGAGGAAAAACTGTTTTTT
CSAPIYRGREEKLFF
>.|TRBJ2-4|TRBV7-2|14|TRBD2
TGTGCCAGCAGCCTCTTAGCGGGAGGAAACATTCAGTACTTC
CASSLLAGGNIQYF
>.|TRBJ2-5|TRBV4-2|15|TRBD2
TGTGCCAGCAGCCAAGAAGCGGGAACGGGGGAGACCCAGTACTTC
CASSQEAGTGETQYF
>.|TRBJ2-5|TRBV30|16|.
TGTGCCTGGAGTGTACCAGGCCCAACAGCACAAGAGACCCAGTACTTC
CAWSVPGPTAQETQYF
>.|TRBJ2-1|TRBV19|15|TRBD2
TGTGCCAGTACCGATCTAGCGGCGTCCTACAATGAGCAGTTCTTC
CASTDLAASYNEQFF
>.|TRBJ1-2|TRBV25-1|15|.
TGTGCCAGCAGTGGTTCTAAGAACGGGCTCTATGGCTACACCTTC
CASSGSKNGLYGYTF
>.|TRBJ2-1|TRBV11-2|11|.
TGTGCCAGCAGCCCGCATATTGAGCAGTTCTTC
CASSPHIEQFF
>.|TRBJ2-7|TRBV20-1|14|.
TGCAGTGCTCCCGTGGGGGCTAGCACGGCCGAGCAGTACTTC
CSAPVGASTAEQYF
>.|TRBJ1-2|TRBV30|19|TRBD1
TGTGCCTGGAGTCGTTCTACCGTGGACAGGTTGGAACTAAAGGATGGCTACACCTTC
CAWSRSTVDRLELKDGYTF
>.|TRBJ2-6|TRBV6-1|16|.
TGTGCCAGCAGTGAAGCCCTAGCCTCTGGGGCCAACGTCCTGACTTTC
CASSEALASGANVLTF
>once|TRBJ2-2|TRBV20-1|14|TRBD2
TGCAGTGCTCCCGGACTAGCTAACACCGGGGAGCTGTTTTTT
CSAPGLANTGELFF
>.|TRBJ2-3|TRBV11-2|16|.
TGTGCCAGCAGCCTCCGAGAGCGGGTGGGCACAGATACGCAGTATTTT
CASSLRERVGTDTQYF
>.|TRBJ2-1|TRBV20-1|14|TRBD2
TGCAGTGCCACCACGTCTAGCGGGAGAGGTGAGCAGTTCTTC
CSATTSSGRGEQFF
>.|TRBJ1-1|TRBV15|13|.
TGTGCCACCAGCAGAGATCCGGGCAGGGAAGCTTTCTTT
CATSRDPGREAFF
>once|TRBJ1-2|TRBV29-1|15|.
TGCAGCGTTGAAGATAAGGCCCTTACGGGCTATGGCTACACCTTC
CSVEDKALTGYGYTF
>.|TRBJ2-7|TRBV4-3|16|.
TGCGCCAGCAGCCAAGATAGCACGGAGAGCTCCTACGAGCAGTACTTC
CASSQDSTESSYEQYF
>.|TRBJ1-1|TRBV12-3/TRBV12-4|11|.
TGTGCCAGCAGTCCGGGTACTGAAGCTTTCTTT
CASSPGTEAFF
>.|TRBJ2-1|TRBV3-1|15|TRBD2
TGTGCCAGCAGCCAAATGAGCGGGGGATACAATGAGCAGTTCTTC
CASSQMSGGYNEQFF
>.|TRBJ2-1|TRBV6-5|15|.
TGTGCCAGCAGTTACCGCGGGACTGGGCCCAATGAGCAGTTCTTC
CASSYRGTGPNEQFF
>.|TRBJ2-3|TRBV6-1|17|.
TGTGCCAGCAGCCGACTGATAAGGGAAGGGGGCACAGATACGCAGTATTTT
CASSRLIREGGTDTQYF
>.|TRBJ2-5|TRBV18|13|.
TGTGCCAGCTCGCCTGGGACGAGAGAGACCCAGTACTTC
CASSPGTRETQYF
>.|TRBJ2-3|TRBV24-1|13|TRBD1
TGTGCCATTAGGGGGCACGGCACAGATACGCAGTATTTT
CAIRGHGTDTQYF
>.|TRBJ1-2|TRBV30|15|.
TGTGCCTGGAGTGTACCAAGGGTGGGAGACTATGGCTACACCTTC
CAWSVPRVGDYGYTF
>once|TRBJ2-3|TRBV15|15|.
TGTGCCACCAGCAGAGAATTTGATTTCACAGATACGCAGTATTTT
CATSREFDFTDTQYF